This TCR beta chain was obtained from a study of T cells expressing NK-cell markers. Whole-study context: Each TCR beta repertoire originated in sorted T cells that were CD3+CD56+NKG2C+, CD3+CD56+NKG2C- or CD3+CD56-NKG2C+.

CDR3 size: 17 residues. CDR1 MNHNY and CDR2 SVGAGI come from the germline V gene (reference sequence). TCRdb reprocessed the 5' RACE reads, keeping one entry per CDR3 protein, no DNA. The specimen's table records about 460,000 distinct CDR3 sequences. The study's findings and limits: It is unclear if expanded NKG2C-expressing clones target HCMV antigens. About 6 donors had dominant NKG2C+ clonotypes that comprised about 1.0-7.0% of their CD8+ T cells.

To note about this clonotype: Its cognate antigen is unknown.

The source material was blood T cells: a sorted CD56 or NKG2C T cell subset, CD4+ or CD8+ T cells, or bulk PBMC T cells (not recorded which). The V gene is TRBV6-6, the J gene TRBJ2-7; TCRdb designates TRBD1, a call that cannot be tested without DNA. This sequence was found in a woman between 50 and 59 years old in good health. CDR3 in amino acids: CASSYKGDTYFSYEQYF.